The clone carrying this TCR beta chain has only a few counts. Its specificity is unknown. The record originates from a study of cytomegalovirus exposure and HLA in healthy donors. Looking at the study overall: Previous work identified 117 million unique TCR beta sequences from approximately 190 million T cells.

This CDR3 is built from 14 residues. Trimming took 5 bases from V and 7 from J; bases not matched to a gene: 10. Per germline, CDR1 SQVTM and CDR2 ANQGSEA. General observations from the study: The study found most TCR sequences rare, yet found some public TCRs in many donors.

Primers: 60 Vbeta forward and 13 Jbeta reverse. The assay was immunoSEQ multiplex PCR, and TCRdb's table has in-frame clones only and misses some. The data contain 160,000 or so clones, approximately 80% of them seen just once; the ten biggest clones take up more than 1.5%. The V gene is TRBV29-1, the J gene TRBJ1-4, with 7 bases that match TRBD1. The clonotype comes from a man younger than 35 in good health and CMV-seronegative. What was sequenced was PBMCs. The CDR3 loop reads CSVNGLQGSEKLFF. CDR3 DNA: TGCAGCGTTAACGGACTACAGGGGAGTGAAAAACTGTTTTTT.